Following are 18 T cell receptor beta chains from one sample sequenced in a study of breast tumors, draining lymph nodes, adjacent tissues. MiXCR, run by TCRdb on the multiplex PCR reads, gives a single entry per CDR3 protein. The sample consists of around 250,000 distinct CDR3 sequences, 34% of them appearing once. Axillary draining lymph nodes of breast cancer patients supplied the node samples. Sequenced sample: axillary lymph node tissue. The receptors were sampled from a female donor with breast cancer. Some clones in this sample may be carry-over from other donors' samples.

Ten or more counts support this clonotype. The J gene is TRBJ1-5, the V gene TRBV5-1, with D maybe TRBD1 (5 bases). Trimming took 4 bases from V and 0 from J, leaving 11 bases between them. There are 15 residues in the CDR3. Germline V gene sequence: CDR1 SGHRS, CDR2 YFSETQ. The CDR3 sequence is CASSVDNNSNQPQHF. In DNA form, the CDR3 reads TGCGCCAGCAGCGTGGACAATAATAGCAATCAGCCCCAGCATTTT.

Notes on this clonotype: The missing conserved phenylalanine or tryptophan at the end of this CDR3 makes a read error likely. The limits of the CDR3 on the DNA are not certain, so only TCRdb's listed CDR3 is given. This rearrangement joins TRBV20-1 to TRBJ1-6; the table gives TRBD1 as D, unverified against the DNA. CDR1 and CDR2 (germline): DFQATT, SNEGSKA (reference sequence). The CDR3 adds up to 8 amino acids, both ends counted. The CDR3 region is CSARTPNY.

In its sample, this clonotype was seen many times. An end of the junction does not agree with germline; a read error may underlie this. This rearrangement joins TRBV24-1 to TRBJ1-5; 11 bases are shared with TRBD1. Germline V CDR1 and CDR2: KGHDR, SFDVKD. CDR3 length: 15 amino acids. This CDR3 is CATSALGQGDQPQHF. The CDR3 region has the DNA TGTGCCACCAGTGCTTTGGGACAGGGGGATCAGCCCCAGCATTTT.

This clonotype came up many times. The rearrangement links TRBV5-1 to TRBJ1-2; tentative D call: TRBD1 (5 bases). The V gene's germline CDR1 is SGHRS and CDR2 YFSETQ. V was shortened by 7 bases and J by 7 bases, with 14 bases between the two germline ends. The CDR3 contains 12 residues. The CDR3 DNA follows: TGCGCCAGCTCCCAGGGAGCGCGTGGCTACACCTTC. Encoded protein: CASSQGARGYTF.

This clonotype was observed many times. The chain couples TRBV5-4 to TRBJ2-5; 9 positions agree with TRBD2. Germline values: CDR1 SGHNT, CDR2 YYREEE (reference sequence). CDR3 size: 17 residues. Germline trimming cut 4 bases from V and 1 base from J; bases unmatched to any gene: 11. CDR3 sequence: CASSPRGSGGLQETQYF. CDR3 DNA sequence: TGTGCCAGCAGCCCCCGGGGTAGCGGGGGCCTCCAAGAGACCCAGTACTTC.

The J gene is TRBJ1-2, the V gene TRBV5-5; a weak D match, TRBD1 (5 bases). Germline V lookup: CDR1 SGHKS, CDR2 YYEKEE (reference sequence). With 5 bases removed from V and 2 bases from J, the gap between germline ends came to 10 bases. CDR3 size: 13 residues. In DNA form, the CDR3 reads TGTGCCAGCAGTAGGGCAGGGAACTATGGCTACACCTTC. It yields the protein CASSRAGNYGYTF. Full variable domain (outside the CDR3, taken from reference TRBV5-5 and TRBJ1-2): DAGVTQSPTHLIKTRGQQVTLRCSPISGHKSVSWYQQVLGQGPQFIFQYYEKEERGRGNFPDRFSARQFPNYSSELNVNALLLGDSALYLCASSRAGNYGYTFGSGTRLTVV.

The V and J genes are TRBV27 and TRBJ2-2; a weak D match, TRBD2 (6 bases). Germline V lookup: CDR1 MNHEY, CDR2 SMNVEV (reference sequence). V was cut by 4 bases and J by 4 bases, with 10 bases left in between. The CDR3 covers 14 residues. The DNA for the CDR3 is TGTGCCAGCAGTTATGGGGGACTCACCGGGGAGCTGTTTTTT. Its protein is CASSYGGLTGELFF.

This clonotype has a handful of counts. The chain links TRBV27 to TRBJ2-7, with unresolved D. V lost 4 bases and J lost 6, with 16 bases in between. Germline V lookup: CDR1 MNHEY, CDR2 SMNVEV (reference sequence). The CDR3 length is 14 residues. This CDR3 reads CASSSSDRPGEQYF. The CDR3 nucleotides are TGTGCCAGCAGTTCCTCGGACCGCCCGGGCGAGCAGTACTTC.

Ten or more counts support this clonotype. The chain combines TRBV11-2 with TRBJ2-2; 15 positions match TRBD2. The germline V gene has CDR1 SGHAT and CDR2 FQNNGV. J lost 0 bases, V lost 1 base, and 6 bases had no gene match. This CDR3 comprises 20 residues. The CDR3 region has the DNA TGTGCCAGCAGCTTAGCGGGACTAGCGGGGGGCCCAGCGAACACCGGGGAGCTGTTTTTT. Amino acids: CASSLAGLAGGPANTGELFF.

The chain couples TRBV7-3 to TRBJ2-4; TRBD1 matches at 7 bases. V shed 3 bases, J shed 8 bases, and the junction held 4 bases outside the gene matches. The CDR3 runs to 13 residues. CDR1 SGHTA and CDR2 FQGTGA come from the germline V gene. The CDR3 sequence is CASSFQGVDIQYF. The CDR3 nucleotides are TGTGCCAGCAGCTTCCAGGGGGTGGACATTCAGTACTTC.

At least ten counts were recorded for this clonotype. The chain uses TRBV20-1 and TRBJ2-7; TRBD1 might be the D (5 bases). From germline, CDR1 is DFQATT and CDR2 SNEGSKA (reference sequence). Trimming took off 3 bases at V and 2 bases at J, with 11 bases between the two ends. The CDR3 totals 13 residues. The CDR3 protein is CSARDTLTYEQYF. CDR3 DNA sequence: TGCAGTGCTAGGGACACGCTTACCTACGAGCAGTACTTC.

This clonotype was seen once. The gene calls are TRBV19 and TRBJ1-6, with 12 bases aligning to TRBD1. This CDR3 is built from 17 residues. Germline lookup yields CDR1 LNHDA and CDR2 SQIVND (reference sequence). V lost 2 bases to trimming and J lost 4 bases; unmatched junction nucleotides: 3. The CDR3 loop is CASSITGQGAYNSPLHF. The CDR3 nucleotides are TGTGCCAGTAGTATAACGGGACAGGGGGCATATAATTCACCCCTCCACTTT.

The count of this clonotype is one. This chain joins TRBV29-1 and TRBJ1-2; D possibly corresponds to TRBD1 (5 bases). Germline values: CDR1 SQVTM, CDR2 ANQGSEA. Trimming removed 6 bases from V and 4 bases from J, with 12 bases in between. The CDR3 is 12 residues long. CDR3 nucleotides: TGCAGCGTCGTAGACAGCCCCTATGGCTACACCTTC. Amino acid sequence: CSVVDSPYGYTF.

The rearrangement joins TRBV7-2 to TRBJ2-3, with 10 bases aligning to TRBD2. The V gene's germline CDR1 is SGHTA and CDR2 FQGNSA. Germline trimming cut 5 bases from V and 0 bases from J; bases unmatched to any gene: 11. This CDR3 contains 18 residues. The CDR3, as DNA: TGTGCCAGCAGCACCGCCTACGTGACTAGCGGGAGCACAGATACGCAGTATTTT. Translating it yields CASSTAYVTSGSTDTQYF.

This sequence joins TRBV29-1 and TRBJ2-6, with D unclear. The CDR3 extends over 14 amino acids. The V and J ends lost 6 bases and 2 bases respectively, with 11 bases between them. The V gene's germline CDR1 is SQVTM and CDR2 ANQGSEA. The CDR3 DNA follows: TGCAGCGTGGTCCCTTGGGCTGGGGCCAACGTCCTGACTTTC. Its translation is CSVVPWAGANVLTF.

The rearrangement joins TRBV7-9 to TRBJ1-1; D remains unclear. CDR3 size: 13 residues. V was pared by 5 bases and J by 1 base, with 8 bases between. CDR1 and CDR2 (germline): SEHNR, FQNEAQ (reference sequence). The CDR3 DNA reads TGTGCCAGCAGCACGGCCGGGAACACTGAAGCTTTCTTT. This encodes CASSTAGNTEAFF.

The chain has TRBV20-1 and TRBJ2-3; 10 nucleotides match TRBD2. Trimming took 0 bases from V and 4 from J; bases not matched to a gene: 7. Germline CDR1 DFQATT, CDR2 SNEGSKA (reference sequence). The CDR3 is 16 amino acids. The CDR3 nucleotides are TGCAGTGCTAGAGACCCCACTAGCGGGGCATCAGATACGCAGTATTTT. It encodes CSARDPTSGASDTQYF.

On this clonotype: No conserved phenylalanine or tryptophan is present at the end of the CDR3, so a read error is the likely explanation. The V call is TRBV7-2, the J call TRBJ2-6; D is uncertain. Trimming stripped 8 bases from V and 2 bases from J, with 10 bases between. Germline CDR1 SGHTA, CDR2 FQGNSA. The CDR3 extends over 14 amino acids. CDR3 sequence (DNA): TGTGCCAGCGCTGACTTCCCTGGGGCCAACGTCCTGACTCTC. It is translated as CASADFPGANVLTL.